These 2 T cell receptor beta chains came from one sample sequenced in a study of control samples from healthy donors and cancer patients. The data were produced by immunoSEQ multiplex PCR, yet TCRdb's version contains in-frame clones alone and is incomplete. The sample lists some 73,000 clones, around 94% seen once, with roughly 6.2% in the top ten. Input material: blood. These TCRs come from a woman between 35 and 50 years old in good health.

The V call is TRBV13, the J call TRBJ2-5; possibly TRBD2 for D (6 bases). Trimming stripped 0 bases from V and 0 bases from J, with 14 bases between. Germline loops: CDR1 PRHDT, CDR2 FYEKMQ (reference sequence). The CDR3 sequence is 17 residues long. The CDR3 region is CASSLGRAGRYQETQYF. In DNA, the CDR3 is TGTGCCAGCAGCTTAGGTCGAGCGGGTCGGTACCAAGAGACCCAGTACTTC.

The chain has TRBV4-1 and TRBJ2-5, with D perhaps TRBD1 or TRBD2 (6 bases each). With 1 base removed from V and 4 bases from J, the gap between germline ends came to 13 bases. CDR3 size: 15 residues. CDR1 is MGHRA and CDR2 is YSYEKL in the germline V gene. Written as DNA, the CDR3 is TGCGCCAGCAGCCAAGTCGAGGGGGGTGGAGAGACCCAGTACTTC. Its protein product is CASSQVEGGGETQYF.